These 12 T cell receptor beta chains were sequenced from one sample in a study of blood T cell repertoires in COVID-19. Sequencing used immunoSEQ multiplex PCR; TCRdb keeps in-frame clones, though not all of them. The repertoire holds under 200,000 clones, with roughly 81% as singletons. Source material: peripheral blood. Receptors were obtained from a woman at least 80 years old with acute or convalescent COVID-19.

This clone was detected once. This chain uses TRBV29-1 with TRBJ1-1; the D is unclear. V was clipped by 2 bases and J by 0 bases, with 7 bases between them. Per germline, CDR1 SQVTM and CDR2 ANQGSEA. This CDR3 comprises 13 residues. The CDR3 region is CSVELAVNTEAFF. CDR3 coding DNA: TGCAGCGTTGAATTGGCGGTGAACACTGAAGCTTTCTTT.

The V call is TRBV30, the J call TRBJ2-3; no clear D gene. Looked up from germline, CDR1 is GTSNPN and CDR2 is SVGIG (reference sequence). Trimming removed 5 bases from V and 3 bases from J, with 9 bases in between. The CDR3 sequence is 12 residues long. CDR3 sequence: CAWASATDTQYF. The CDR3 DNA reads as TGTGCCTGGGCTTCAGCGACAGATACGCAGTATTTT.

The genes are TRBV28 and TRBJ1-2; 10 bases are a match to TRBD1. The CDR3 has 16 amino acids. J lost 4 bases, V lost 5 bases, and 10 bases had no gene match. Germline V lookup: CDR1 MDHEN, CDR2 SYDVKM. CDR3 sequence reads: CASSPQDRGPGYGYTF. The CDR3 bases are TGTGCCAGCAGTCCGCAAGACAGGGGGCCCGGCTATGGCTACACCTTC.

This clone appeared a single time. The chain carries TRBV7-2 and TRBJ2-7; the match to TRBD2 covers 7 bases. The CDR3 is 15 residues long. Trimming took 6 bases from V and 2 from J; bases not matched to a gene: 10. The V gene's germline CDR1 is SGHTA and CDR2 FQGNSA. The CDR3 is CASSSGRGSAYEQYF. The CDR3 region has the DNA TGTGCCAGCAGTAGCGGGCGCGGGTCCGCCTACGAGCAGTACTTC.

This clone was seen once. The chain couples TRBV6-5 to TRBJ1-6; a weak D match, TRBD1 (5 bases). Trimming took off 5 bases at V and 6 bases at J, with 14 bases between the two ends. The CDR3 has 15 amino acids. Germline-derived CDR1 and CDR2 are MNHEY and SVGAGI. CDR3 sequence: CASSPGGHFNSPLHF. For the CDR3, the DNA is TGTGCCAGCAGTCCAGGCGGACATTTTAATTCACCCCTCCACTTT.

The V and J genes are TRBV18 and TRBJ2-1, with D perhaps TRBD2 (6 bases). Looked up from germline, CDR1 is KGHSH and CDR2 is LQKENI. The CDR3 spans 15 residues. The V and J ends lost 2 bases and 6 bases respectively, with 14 bases between them. The CDR3 region has the DNA TGTGCCAGCTCACCAGTGAGACTAGACCTCAATGAGCAGTTCTTC. This encodes CASSPVRLDLNEQFF.

This chain joins TRBV7-9 and TRBJ2-2, with 7 positions matching TRBD1. V was clipped by 3 bases and J by 7 bases; unmatched bases: 8. Germline assignment: CDR1 SEHNR and CDR2 FQNEAQ (reference sequence). The CDR3 extends over 15 amino acids. The CDR3 DNA follows: TGTGCCAGCAGCTTCGGACAGGTCTGGATCGGGGAGCTGTTTTTT. Encoded protein: CASSFGQVWIGELFF. Using reference TRBV7-9 and TRBJ2-2 for the parts outside the CDR3, the full variable domain is DTGVSQNPRHKITKRGQNVTFRCDPISEHNRLYWYRQTLGQGPEFLTYFQNEAQLEKSRLLSDRFSAERPKGSFSTLEIQRTEQGDSAMYLCASSFGQVWIGELFFGEGSRLTVL.

This clone appeared a single time. The J gene is TRBJ2-3, the V gene TRBV2, with 12 bases that match TRBD2. The CDR3 runs to 14 residues. CDR1 is SNHLY and CDR2 is FYNNEI in the germline V gene. Trimming cost V 9 bases and J 6 bases; bases outside gene matches: 7. The CDR3 bases are TGTGCCAGTAGACTAGCGGGAGACCCTGATACGCAGTATTTT. Its protein product is CASRLAGDPDTQYF.

V and J are TRBV18 and TRBJ1-3; D call uncertain. V lost 4 bases, J lost 0 bases, and 4 bases lay in between. The CDR3 runs to 13 residues. Germline CDR1 is KGHSH and CDR2 is LQKENI. In DNA form, the CDR3 reads TGTGCCAGCTCACGTCTCTCTGGAAACACCATATATTTT. It codes for CASSRLSGNTIYF.

The genes are TRBV18 and TRBJ1-1; no firm D call. The germline V gene has CDR1 KGHSH and CDR2 LQKENI. V lost 2 bases to trimming and J lost 4 bases, with 11 bases between them. The CDR3 contains 14 residues. The CDR3 DNA is TGTGCCAGCTCACCAGGTGGGGAGGGCACTGAAGCTTTCTTT. It codes for CASSPGGEGTEAFF. The whole variable domain, filled in from reference TRBV18 and TRBJ1-1, reads NAGVMQNPRHLVRRRGQEARLRCSPMKGHSHVYWYRQLPEEGLKFMVYLQKENIIDESGMPKERFSAEFPKEGPSILRIQQVVRGDSAAYFCASSPGGEGTEAFFGQGTRLTVV.

The V call is TRBV7-2, the J call TRBJ1-4; tentatively, D is TRBD1 (6 bases). The V gene lost 4 bases and the J gene lost 7 bases, with 16 bases spanning the gap. Germline V lookup: CDR1 SGHTA, CDR2 FQGNSA. The CDR3 is made up of 15 amino acids. CDR3 DNA: TGTGCCAGCAGCTACCTAGCGGGGGGGCTTGAAAAACTGTTTTTT. This gives the protein CASSYLAGGLEKLFF.

The CDR3 DNA sequence: TGTGCCAGCTCACCTCCGACAGGCCGCACAGATACGCAGTATTTT. It is translated as CASSPPTGRTDTQYF. The J gene is TRBJ2-3, the V gene TRBV18, with D maybe TRBD1 (6 bases). The length of the CDR3 is 15 residues. Germline assignment: CDR1 KGHSH and CDR2 LQKENI. The V gene lost 3 bases and the J gene lost 1 base, with 11 bases spanning the gap.